This T cell receptor (beta chain) was sequenced during a study of OX40 agonist ivuxolimab in advanced cancers. Overall study: Cancers in dose escalation were hepatocellular, melanoma, renal cell and head and neck.

This CDR3 has 13 residues. V lost 6 bases to trimming and J lost 5 bases, with 12 bases between them. Germline loops: CDR1 SGHRS, CDR2 YFSETQ. Worth noting for this clone: The antigen is unknown.

Study-level results: In general, CD8+ T cells held more expanded clones than CD4+ did, on average.

The assay was immunoSEQ multiplex PCR, and TCRdb's table has in-frame clones only and misses some. The sample contains 15,000 to 20,000 clones, about 85% of which appear only once. The sequence came from an adult with an advanced solid tumor such as melanoma, head and neck, liver or kidney cancer. This sequence joins TRBV5-1 and TRBJ2-1, with D tentatively TRBD1 or TRBD2 (5 bases each). This sample comprised CD4+ or CD8+ T cells sorted from blood, obtained in a trial of the OX40 agonist ivuxolimab. The CDR3 sequence is CASTFPGHNEQFF. The CDR3 coding sequence is TGCGCCAGCACTTTTCCGGGACACAATGAGCAGTTCTTC.